Ten or more counts support the clone carrying this TCR beta chain. This specimen comes from a study of regulatory T cells in long-lasting Graves disease. This sample's time point: newly diagnosed GD, antithyroid drugs for less than 3 months. The TCR library used RNA extracted from PBMCs. The CDR3 runs to 11 residues. V was clipped by 10 bases and J by 10 bases, with 14 bases between them. CDR1 is SNHLY and CDR2 is FYNNEI in the germline V gene. Library construction for TCR beta used iRepertoire HTBI primers and Arm-PCR of CDR3 regions. TCRdb redid the calling of the multiplex PCR reads with MiXCR, one entry per CDR3 protein. In the table there are roughly 500,000 distinct CDR3 sequences, more than 10% of which are singletons. These data are also associated with another study on T cells in Graves' hyperthyroidism and ophthalmopathy.

This receptor was taken from a woman aged 25 to 45 with Graves disease. The rearrangement links TRBV2 to TRBJ2-1; D is undetermined. The sample here was peripheral blood mononuclear cells (PBMCs), taken at new diagnosis, from a patient treated with antithyroid drugs. For the CDR3, the DNA is TGTGCCACCACTGCTTCGGTAGAGCAGTTCTTC. Protein sequence: CATTASVEQFF.